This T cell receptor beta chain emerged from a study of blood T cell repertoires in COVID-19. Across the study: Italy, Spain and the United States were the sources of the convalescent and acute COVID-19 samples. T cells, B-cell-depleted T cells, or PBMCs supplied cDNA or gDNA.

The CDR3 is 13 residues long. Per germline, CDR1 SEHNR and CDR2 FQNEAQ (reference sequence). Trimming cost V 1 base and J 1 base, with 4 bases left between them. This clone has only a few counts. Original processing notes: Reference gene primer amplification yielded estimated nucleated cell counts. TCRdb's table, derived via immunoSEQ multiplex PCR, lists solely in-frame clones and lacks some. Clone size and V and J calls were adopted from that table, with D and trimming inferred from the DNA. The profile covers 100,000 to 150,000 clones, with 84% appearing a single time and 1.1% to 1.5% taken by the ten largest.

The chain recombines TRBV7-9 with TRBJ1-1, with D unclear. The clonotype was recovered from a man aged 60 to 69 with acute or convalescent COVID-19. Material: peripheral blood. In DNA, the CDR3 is TGTGCCAGCAGCTTAGTAGAGAACACTGAAGCTTTCTTT. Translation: CASSLVENTEAFF.